Below, 10 T cell receptor beta chains from the same sample are listed, as sequenced in a study of T cells in Graves' hyperthyroidism and ophthalmopathy. RNA transcripts served as the template for amplifying TCR beta CDR3 regions. The primer set for the first-round RT-PCR of the TCR CDR3 was HTBI. One entry per CDR3 protein results from TCRdb running MiXCR on the multiplex PCR reads. The data contain some 650,000 distinct CDR3 sequences, 15% to 20% of them singletons. Sequencing was carried out using blood. Receptors originate from a woman between 40 and 55 years old with Graves' ophthalmopathy.

The table lists this clonotype with many counts. The chain has TRBV7-8 and TRBJ2-7; 10 nucleotides line up with TRBD2. Germline V gene data show CDR1 as SGHVS and CDR2 as FQNEAQ. The CDR3 contains 15 residues. V shed 3 bases and J 4 bases; nucleotides not matched to a gene: 6. CDR3 amino acids: CASSFGAGGLYEQYF. The DNA for the CDR3 is TGTGCCAGCAGCTTTGGAGCGGGGGGGCTGTACGAGCAGTACTTC.

This clonotype came up a few times. The chain couples TRBV6-5 to TRBJ2-6; D unclear. The CDR3 runs to 17 residues. V was pared by 2 bases and J by 0 bases, with 11 bases between. Looked up from germline, CDR1 is MNHEY and CDR2 is SVGAGI. The CDR3 spells CASSYAAARSGANVLTF. The CDR3 DNA follows: TGTGCCAGCAGTTACGCGGCAGCCCGCTCTGGGGCCAACGTCCTGACTTTC.

The chain combines TRBV6-1 with TRBJ1-4, with a weak D call TRBD1 (5 bases). V shed 7 bases and J shed 8 bases, with 20 bases lying between them. Germline values: CDR1 MNHNS, CDR2 SASEGT. CDR3 size: 15 residues. Here the CDR3 reads CASNQVGLRGEKLFF. CDR3 nucleotides: TGTGCCAGCAACCAGGTCGGACTACGGGGCGAAAAACTGTTTTTT.

The J gene is TRBJ2-7, the V gene TRBV30; tentative D call: TRBD2 (7 bases). CDR3 length: 13 amino acids. Trimming stripped 3 bases from V and 3 bases from J, with 12 bases between. Germline values: CDR1 GTSNPN, CDR2 SVGIG (reference sequence). Here the CDR3 reads CAWSRGGGYEQYF. CDR3 nucleotide sequence: TGTGCCTGGAGCCGGGGAGGGGGCTACGAGCAGTACTTC.

This chain joins TRBV5-1 and TRBJ2-6; 11 bases align to TRBD1. V dropped 4 bases and J dropped 2; count of bases not matched to a gene: 5. Germline CDR1 is SGHRS and CDR2 is YFSETQ. CDR3 length: 17 amino acids. The CDR3: CASSPGQGGAGANVLTF. The CDR3 DNA is TGCGCCAGCAGCCCGGGACAGGGGGGCGCTGGGGCCAACGTCCTGACTTTC. Full variable domain (rest looked up from reference TRBV5-1 and TRBJ2-6): KAGVTQTPRYLIKTRGQQVTLSCSPISGHRSVSWYQQTPGQGLQFLFEYFSETQRNKGNFPGRFSGRQFSNSRSEMNVSTLELGDSALYLCASSPGQGGAGANVLTFGAGSRLTVL.

This clonotype occurred many times. The chain has TRBV15 and TRBJ2-7; weak D call: TRBD1 (5 bases). This CDR3 is built from 14 residues. Trimming shortened V by 3 bases and J by 0 bases, and 9 bases separated the two germline ends. Germline CDR1 and CDR2: LNHNV and YYDKDF (reference sequence). CDR3 amino acids: CATSSEGVSYEQYF. The DNA for the CDR3 is TGTGCCACCAGCAGCGAAGGGGTCTCCTACGAGCAGTACTTC.

The chain joins TRBV6-1 to TRBJ2-3, with 7 bases that match TRBD2. The CDR3 runs to 15 residues. Germline lookup yields CDR1 MNHNS and CDR2 SASEGT. The ends lost 6 bases at V and 3 bases at J; junction bases unmatched: 9. CDR3 in DNA: TGTGCCAGCAGACGCCTAGCGGCAGAAACAGATACGCAGTATTTT. Translating it yields CASRRLAAETDTQYF.

This chain joins TRBV28 and TRBJ1-1; D not resolved. Germline-derived CDR1 and CDR2 are MDHEN and SYDVKM. CDR3 length equals 12 residues. The V end lost 7 bases, the J end lost 3 bases, and 9 bases lay between the germline ends. This CDR3 reads CASIGWDTEAFF. The CDR3 nucleotides are TGTGCCAGCATTGGGTGGGACACTGAAGCTTTCTTT.

V is TRBV20-1 and J is TRBJ1-2, with D tentatively TRBD1 (6 bases). V dropped 5 bases and J dropped 4 bases, with 11 bases sitting between them. Germline CDR1 reads DFQATT; CDR2 reads SNEGSKA (reference sequence). This CDR3 is built from 12 residues. The CDR3 loop is CSAHGTSYGYTF. CDR3 DNA sequence: TGCAGTGCTCACGGGACAAGCTATGGCTACACCTTC.

This clonotype was detected a few times. The V and J genes are TRBV20-1 and TRBJ2-3; 9 bases line up with TRBD2. The CDR3 is 15 amino acids. CDR1 DFQATT and CDR2 SNEGSKA come from the germline V gene (reference sequence). V was pared by 5 bases and J by 0 bases, with 6 bases of the junction left unmatched. Written as DNA, the CDR3 is TGCAGTGCTCTGCGGGGGGGGGGTAGCACAGATACGCAGTATTTT. Its protein product is CSALRGGGSTDTQYF.